The clone carrying this TCR beta chain was seen only once. After removal of 3 bases from V and 8 bases from J, the junction contained 6 bases not matched to a gene. This CDR3 contains 14 residues. Germline V gene data show CDR1 as LGHDT and CDR2 as YNNKEL (reference sequence). This specimen comes from a study of blood T cell repertoires in COVID-19. Overall study: Both acute and convalescent COVID-19 samples were obtained from the United States, Italy and Spain. The analysed material was cDNA or gDNA that came from T cells, B-cell-depleted T cells, or PBMCs.

Authors' data handling: Reference gene primer amplification yielded estimated nucleated cell counts. The method was immunoSEQ multiplex PCR; TCRdb's version includes in-frame clones alone and lacks a portion of them. D and trimming were read from the DNA, whereas the V and J calls and clone size are those reported in that table. The sample holds some 200,000 clones, just under 90% seen once. The sequenced sample consisted of peripheral blood. The chain is built from TRBV3-1 (or the pseudogene TRBV3-2) and TRBJ1-2; the match to TRBD1 covers 10 bases. The source is a woman between 18 and 30 years old who had recovered from COVID-19. The CDR3 loop is CASSHQDRGRGYTF. CDR3 sequence (DNA): TGTGCCAGCAGCCACCAAGACAGGGGGCGAGGCTACACCTTC.